The 21 T cell receptor beta chains below come from one sample, sequenced in a study of OX40 agonist ivuxolimab in advanced cancers. Sequencing was performed with immunoSEQ multiplex PCR; in TCRdb, only in-frame clones are kept and a portion is missing. The sample includes about 79,000 clones, approximately 85% of them seen just once. The sequenced sample was CD4+ or CD8+ T cells sorted from blood, obtained in a trial of the OX40 agonist ivuxolimab. The source of these receptors is an adult with an advanced solid tumor such as melanoma, head and neck, liver or kidney cancer.

V gene TRBV19 combines with J gene TRBJ2-3; weak D call: TRBD1 (5 bases). Trimming removed 7 bases from V and 0 bases from J, with 11 bases in between. The CDR3 spans 14 residues. From germline, CDR1 is LNHDA and CDR2 SQIVND (reference sequence). The CDR3 DNA follows: TGTGCCAGTACCACAGGAGTTAGCACAGATACGCAGTATTTT. As protein: CASTTGVSTDTQYF.

The CDR3 is CASRNRGDRGHNQPQHF. In DNA form, the CDR3 reads TGTGCCAGCAGGAATCGGGGGGACAGGGGGCACAATCAGCCCCAGCATTTT. The J gene is TRBJ1-5, the V gene TRBV28; 12 bases align to TRBD1. Unmatched junction bases numbered 9, after V lost 6 bases and J lost 3 bases. The CDR3 runs to 17 residues. CDR1 MDHEN and CDR2 SYDVKM come from the germline V gene. The entire variable domain, with the rest obtained from reference TRBV28 and TRBJ1-5, is as follows: DVKVTQSSRYLVKRTGEKVFLECVQDMDHENMFWYRQDPGLGLRLIYFSYDVKMKEKGDIPEGYSVSREKKERFSLILESASTNQTSMYLCASRNRGDRGHNQPQHFGDGTRLSIL.

The rearrangement links TRBV5-1 to TRBJ1-2; 10 bases align to TRBD1. The CDR3 totals 14 residues. CDR1 SGHRS and CDR2 YFSETQ come from the germline V gene. The V gene end was trimmed by 4 bases and the J gene end by 6 bases; junction bases not matched to a gene: 6. The CDR3 spells CASSEGQGWDGYTF. The CDR3 coding sequence is TGCGCCAGCAGCGAGGGACAGGGGTGGGATGGCTACACCTTC.

DNA of the CDR3: TGTGCCAGCAGCTCCCAATTGCCGGGACTAGCGGGAGGAGGTTTGTACTTC. This translates into CASSSQLPGLAGGGLYF. The chain combines TRBV7-8 with TRBJ2-7, with TRBD2 identical over 15 bases. Germline trimming cut 4 bases from V and 12 bases from J; bases unmatched to any gene: 16. This CDR3 region has 17 residues. Per germline, CDR1 SGHVS and CDR2 FQNEAQ.

This clone was seen just once. The chain uses TRBV30 and TRBJ1-3; TRBD1 is a possible D gene (5 bases). Between the trimmed V and J ends, which lost 4 bases and 1 base, there was a span of 14 bases. Per germline, CDR1 GTSNPN and CDR2 SVGIG (reference sequence). This CDR3 contains 15 residues. The CDR3 DNA follows: TGTGCCTGGAATCCCGCGACAGCTTCTGGAAACACCATATATTTT. It codes for CAWNPATASGNTIYF.

This chain uses TRBV7-9 with TRBJ2-3; possibly TRBD2 for D (5 bases). The CDR3 sequence is 15 residues long. V dropped 5 bases and J dropped 0 bases, with 12 bases sitting between them. The germline V gene encodes CDR1 SEHNR and CDR2 FQNEAQ (reference sequence). As DNA, the CDR3 is TGTGCCAGCAGCGCCGACTATGGTAGCACAGATACGCAGTATTTT. This sequence encodes CASSADYGSTDTQYF.

The rearrangement links TRBV7-2 to TRBJ2-2; 11 positions match TRBD2. Trimming took 1 base from V and 7 from J; bases not matched to a gene: 5. The CDR3 loop spans 16 amino acids. CDR1 and CDR2 (germline): SGHTA, FQGNSA. The CDR3 is CASSLGPSGRIGELFF. The CDR3 region has the DNA TGTGCCAGCAGCTTAGGGCCTAGCGGGAGGATCGGGGAGCTGTTTTTT.

Comments on this clone: Other DNA sequences in the sample encode the same CDR3. CDR3: CASSTPTGELFF. Here the CDR3 DNA reads TGTGCCAGCAGTACTCCTACCGGGGAGCTGTTTTTT. This chain links TRBV28 with TRBJ2-2; no reliable D call. Trimming cost V 5 bases and J 5 bases, with 6 bases left between them. The CDR3 length is 12 residues. Germline V gene lookup returns CDR1 MDHEN and CDR2 SYDVKM.

About this clone itself: The junction shows a germline mismatch at one end, possibly a read error. The chain combines TRBV7-7 with TRBJ2-1; 11 nucleotides align to TRBD2. This CDR3 is built from 15 residues. Germline V gene data show CDR1 as SSHAT and CDR2 as FNYEAQ (reference sequence). The CDR3 region has the DNA TGTGCTAGCAGCCACGGGACTAGCGGATACAATGAGCAGTTCTTC. Its protein is CASSHGTSGYNEQFF.

For this clone: Relative to the germline gene, one junction end is altered; a read error may explain this. The chain employs TRBV7-3 and TRBJ2-1; D is unclear. The CDR3 loop spans 12 amino acids. Germline V gene lookup returns CDR1 SGHTA and CDR2 FQGTGA. CDR3 in DNA: TGTGCCAGCAGCTTACGGCTCACCCCCCCCGTCTTC. Translating gives CASSLRLTPPVF.

This chain joins TRBV30 and TRBJ2-2; D may be TRBD2 (6 bases). This CDR3 region has 15 residues. Germline CDR1 is GTSNPN and CDR2 is SVGIG (reference sequence). V gave up 1 base and J gave up 1 base, with 10 bases separating them. This CDR3 reads CAWSGAGLNTGELFF. CDR3 in DNA: TGTGCCTGGAGTGGGGCGGGACTGAACACCGGGGAGCTGTTTTTT.

V and J are TRBV6-1 and TRBJ1-4, with D uncertain. V lost 7 bases, J lost 3 bases, and 12 bases lay in between. This CDR3 has 14 amino acids. Germline V gene data show CDR1 as MNHNS and CDR2 as SASEGT. The CDR3 loop reads CASTPHGANEKLFF. The CDR3 bases are TGTGCCAGCACCCCCCATGGGGCTAATGAAAAACTGTTTTTT.

This chain joins TRBV19 and TRBJ1-1; possible D gene TRBD1, 6 bases. The CDR3 is 14 residues long. V was trimmed by 7 bases and J by 2 bases, leaving 14 bases between them. Per the germline V gene, CDR1 is LNHDA and CDR2 is SQIVND (reference sequence). DNA for the CDR3: TGTGCCAGTACCATAGGGGGGAAAAACACTGAAGCTTTCTTT. Protein product: CASTIGGKNTEAFF.

The rearrangement links TRBV9 to TRBJ2-3; 8 nucleotides line up with TRBD2. The CDR3 extends over 14 amino acids. V dropped 0 bases and J dropped 8; count of bases not matched to a gene: 5. Germline assignment: CDR1 SGDLS and CDR2 YYNGEE. The CDR3 is CASSVEAGGPTQYF. The CDR3 DNA reads TGTGCCAGCAGCGTAGAGGCGGGAGGACCTACGCAGTATTTT.

The rearrangement links TRBV5-1 to TRBJ2-5; the D is unclear. V was clipped by 1 base and J by 1 base, with 8 bases between them. This CDR3 spans 14 amino acids. Per germline, CDR1 SGHRS and CDR2 YFSETQ. The CDR3 is CASSLIHLQETQYF. CDR3 bases: TGCGCCAGCAGCTTGATCCACCTCCAAGAGACCCAGTACTTC.

The chain combines TRBV2 with TRBJ2-3; 7 bases are shared with TRBD2. With V trimmed by 6 bases and J by 6 bases, 9 bases remained unmatched. The CDR3 is 14 amino acids. The germline V gene encodes CDR1 SNHLY and CDR2 FYNNEI. This CDR3 reads CASRQTSGGDTQYF. For the CDR3, the DNA is TGTGCCAGCAGGCAGACTTCCGGGGGGGATACGCAGTATTTT.

This chain connects TRBV21-1 to TRBJ1-2. TRBV21-1 is noted as a pseudogene. The CDR3 has 13 residues. CDR3 region: CASSPRVGYGYTF. CDR3 nucleotides: TGTGCCAGCAGCCCCCGAGTAGGCTATGGCTACACCTTC.

The CDR3 DNA sequence: TGTGCCAGCAGCGTCGGACGCCTGGGCGAGACCCAGTACTTC. Encoded protein: CASSVGRLGETQYF. The chain is built from TRBV7-2 and TRBJ2-5; D is unresolved. The length of the CDR3 is 14 residues. Germline CDR1 is SGHTA and CDR2 is FQGNSA. V lost 5 bases, J lost 5 bases, and 15 bases lay in between.

The chain employs TRBV13 and TRBJ2-7; D could derive from TRBD1 or TRBD2 (5 bases each). Germline lookup yields CDR1 PRHDT and CDR2 FYEKMQ (reference sequence). Trimming left V 4 bases short and J 4 bases short, with 8 bases between. CDR3 length equals 12 residues. CDR3: CASSSRGYEQYF. Written as DNA, the CDR3 is TGTGCCAGCAGCTCGAGGGGTTACGAGCAGTACTTC.

This chain links TRBV7-9 with TRBJ2-3; possibly TRBD1 or TRBD2 for D (5 bases each). This CDR3 spans 15 amino acids. Trimming cost V 5 bases and J 6 bases, with 18 bases left between them. The V gene's germline CDR1 is SEHNR and CDR2 FQNEAQ (reference sequence). The CDR3 DNA sequence: TGTGCCAGCAGCCCGGGGACGGACCTTTCGGATACGCAGTATTTT. Translation: CASSPGTDLSDTQYF.

The CDR3 spells CASSYSGEKLFF. DNA of the CDR3: TGTGCCAGCAGTTACTCAGGAGAAAAACTGTTTTTT. The V gene is TRBV6-6, the J gene TRBJ1-4; D call uncertain. The CDR3 runs to 12 residues. CDR1 is MNHNY and CDR2 is SVGAGI in the germline V gene (reference sequence). Trimming shortened V by 0 bases and J by 8 bases, and 4 bases separated the two germline ends.